This T cell receptor (beta chain) was documented in a study of blood T cell repertoires in COVID-19 (TCRdb year 2020). Regarding the study in general: Samples covering the acute and convalescent phases of COVID-19 were provided by collaborators in the United States, Italy and Spain. The repertoires were released in a freely available public database intended as a resource for research on the immune response to SARS-CoV-2. Sample metadata almost always included a de-identified subject ID, COVID-19 status, age in years and sex. The material from the prospective study consisted of cDNA or gDNA derived from T cells, B-cell-depleted T cells, or PBMCs. Deeply sampled blood TCRbeta repertoires from subjects exposed to, actively infected with, or recovered from COVID-19 were included in the dataset. Where available, HLA class I and class II types were taken from metadata supplied by the sample provider and were not determined by assay-based typing. The samples were drawn from two sources: the first 160 participants of the ongoing ImmuneRACE study, and 950 to 1,500 subjects contributed by 6 global collaborators. The investigation overall reported the following: How much clinical and demographic metadata was included differed by source and by participant, and the metadata was provided uncurated.

As for this clone: Its antigen remains unidentified. The sample holds no much larger clone one base away, and base qualities are not on file.

The immunoSEQ Assay, a bias-controlled multiplex PCR, was used to amplify TCRbeta CDR3 regions from genomic DNA. On the authors' methods: Within the assay, amplification of reference gene primers was used to estimate how many nucleated cells each sample contained. Sequence reads were collapsed and filtered to measure the absolute abundance of every unique TCRbeta CDR3 rearrangement. For each sample, productive Simpson clonality was calculated by taking the square root of Simpson's diversity index across productive rearrangements. The immuneACCESS repertoire file appears here via TCRdb, limited to in-frame rearrangements. These files lack a portion of the clones; in checked studies, under half of the deficit traces to unresolved V genes, and the cause of the others is not known. Clone size and V and J calls were adopted from that table, with D and trimming inferred from the DNA. This sample holds over 15,000 clones; about 90% were observed only once. The ten largest clones represent 5.2% of the sample.

Trimming takes 7 bases off V and 3 bases off J; junction bases not matched to a gene: 4. The CDR3 starts with the cysteine, ends with the phenylalanine, and has 14 residues. Only the CDR3 part of the read is kept: 42 bases, read in frame from the first base. Reading the germline V gene (reference sequence) gives CDR1 LNHDA and CDR2 SQIVND. The collaborating institutions used their own protocols to collect whole blood in K2EDTA tubes. For TCRbeta analysis, collaborators shipped samples as frozen whole blood, isolated PBMCs, or DNA extracted from either of those sample types. Sequencing was carried out using peripheral blood. This receptor was identified in a human donor in a cohort sampled during active COVID-19. The chain couples TRBV19 to TRBJ2-2, with TRBD2 identical over 8 junction bases. This receptor carries the CDR3 CASTASGYTGELFF. Read as DNA, the sequence is TGTGCCAGTACTGCTAGCGGGTACACCGGGGAGCTGTTTTTT.